This TCR beta chain was identified in a study of blood T cell repertoires in COVID-19. The wider study: T cells, B-cell-depleted T cells, or PBMCs provided the cDNA or gDNA that served as material.

This clone was picked up one time. Researchers sorted participants into cohorts using their self-reported clinical history. V was shortened by 5 bases and J by 3 bases, with 10 bases between the two germline ends. The CDR3 covers 13 residues. Per germline, CDR1 SGHTA and CDR2 FQGNSA. Sequencing was performed with immunoSEQ multiplex PCR; in TCRdb, only in-frame clones are kept and a portion is missing. The sample holds about 400,000 clones, roughly 86% seen once. The rearrangement uses TRBV7-2 and TRBJ1-1; D unresolved. The specimen sequenced was PBMCs or T cells enriched from blood (not recorded which). This receptor was obtained from a woman between 40 and 50 years old with acute COVID-19. The CDR3, as DNA: TGTGCCAGCAGCCAATTCGGGGACACTGAAGCTTTCTTT. This sequence encodes CASSQFGDTEAFF.